This is a list of T cell receptor beta chains from one sample in a study of T cell repertoires in cytomegalovirus infection. TCRdb re-analysed the reads in MiXCR, keeping a single row per CDR3 protein. Here the sample spans approximately 630,000 distinct CDR3 sequences, 20% to 25% being singletons. The specimen was CD8+ T cells from PBMCs. The receptors were gathered from a human donor in good health (CMV status not recorded). Some clones in this sample may be carry-over from other donors' samples. Both conserved end residues are part of each CDR3. A D gene is named only where the DNA matches it firmly. Clone size is given for some rows only: seen once, a few or many times, or a class if the clone is expanded.

v_call d_call clone_size cdr3_aa
TRBV12-5 - many CASGLPRVETQYF
TRBV6-2/TRBV6-3 - - CASSYLIRDEQFF
TRBV20-1 - - CSAPDRYTDTQYF
TRBV9 - - CASVGRSSGANVLTF
TRBV12-5 - few CASGLGYSGVDGYTF
TRBV28 - - CASNQDWDVTKNIQYF
TRBV2 - - CASSGRQTNTGELFF
TRBV6-6 - - CASSYTDNEAFF
TRBV7-2 - many CASSSRGPGTEAFF
TRBV19 - few CASSIWDGSSYEQYF
TRBV28 TRBD2 few CASSYRLAGENPYQETQYF
TRBV6-6 - - CASSYLGDSPLHF
TRBV6-1 - - CASNPRWDNDGNTGELFF
TRBV6-2/TRBV6-3 TRBD1 many CASSWDRNSYEQYF
TRBV5-6 TRBD1 few CASSTNRGTLYGYTF
TRBV5-6 - - CASLSGRPYNEQFF
TRBV20-1 TRBD2 - CSASGASGGDEQFF
TRBV3-1 - - CASSDGGTETQYF
TRBV29-1 - - CSVDLKNTEAFF
TRBV27 - few CASSLYGSSYEQYF
TRBV20-1 - few CSARVAGIYGYTF
TRBV19 - - CASSIAGVYEQFF
TRBV6-2/TRBV6-3 - - CASGGPVGTQYF
TRBV27 TRBD1 few CASSLSTGGTSSYGYTF
TRBV3-1 TRBD2 - CASSQELAPLAGGDNEQFF
TRBV6-2/TRBV6-3 - once CASYPRGYLNTEAFF
TRBV6-2/TRBV6-3 - few CASSFPETQYF
TRBV7-6 - many CASSLSGGYTEAFF
TRBV5-4 - few CASSLNQGRNEQFF
TRBV2 TRBD1 - CASKGQANEQFF
TRBV9 - - CASSGTTGLNTEAFF
TRBV7-8 - many CASSLGLIANEQFF
TRBV5-1 - - CASGPGSPEQYF
TRBV7-6 TRBD1 few CASSARQGAYNEQFF
TRBV5-6 - once CASSLMQAGNTIYF
TRBV7-9 TRBD2 few CASWAPGGNNEQFF
TRBV10-3 TRBD2 many CAINALAGVRDNEQFF
TRBV12-5 - many CASGLVWGRGRKSTGELFF
TRBV7-8 - many CASSFFRQDGYEQYF
TRBV9 - - CASSVGRNTQYF
TRBV25-1 - - CASETTGSYEQYF
TRBV14 - few CASSQVRTEGDTEAFF